The sequence of this TCR beta chain was determined in a study of early T cells in non-severe SARS-CoV-2 infection. Points from the study as a whole: Private and CD4 specificities were missed by VDJdb matching, which favored anti-spike CD8 responses.

Attached unique molecular identifiers marked individual cDNA molecules. TCRdb re-called the 5' RACE reads through MiXCR, storing one row per CDR3 protein. The table has tens of thousands of distinct CDR3 sequences, approximately 15% seen once; the top ten hold roughly 7%. In the case of this clonotype: What it binds is not known.

Trimming shortened V by 4 bases and J by 4 bases, and 7 bases separated the two germline ends. Germline loops: CDR1 MGHRA, CDR2 YSYEKL. CDR3 size: 13 residues. The sequenced sample was whole blood. The clonotype originates from an adult who was a healthcare worker with PCR-confirmed SARS-CoV-2 infection or an uninfected control (not recorded which). The chain has TRBV4-1 and TRBJ2-2; no clear D gene. This CDR3 reads CASSLIATGELFF. CDR3 sequence (DNA): TGCGCCAGCAGCCTCATAGCCACCGGGGAGCTGTTTTTT.